This T cell receptor beta chain originates from a study of cytomegalovirus exposure and HLA in healthy donors. Whole-study results and caveats: According to a later analysis, most TCR beta chains associated with CMV appeared HLA-restricted. In a later analysis, an Asian-associated ancestry cluster reportedly showed fewer N-insertions than the approximately 610-donor mean.

CDR3 length: 12 residues. CDR1 is PRHDT and CDR2 is FYEKMQ in the germline V gene (reference sequence). V gave up 5 bases and J gave up 4 bases, with 6 bases separating them. This clone has more than one count but fewer than ten. Its antigen is not known. The same CDR3 arises from other DNA sequences in this sample as well. The PCR ran on 60 Vbeta and 13 Jbeta primers. Measured with immunoSEQ multiplex PCR; TCRdb has only the in-frame clones, and not every one. This table has fewer than 20,000 clones, roughly 70% appearing once. The chain employs TRBV13 and TRBJ2-1; D gene unclear. The receptor's source is a man aged 18 to 29 in good health and CMV-seronegative. Specimen: PBMCs. The chain's CDR3 is CASSLLYNEQFF. The CDR3 DNA reads as TGTGCCAGCAGCCTACTATACAATGAGCAGTTCTTC.